Listed below are T cell receptor beta chains from one sample, sequenced in a study of T cell responses to AZD1222 COVID-19 vaccine. The repertoire was sequenced with immunoSEQ multiplex PCR; TCRdb's copy has only in-frame clones and lacks some. Of 150,000 to 200,000 clones in the sample, about 90% were seen once. Sequences were derived from peripheral blood, sampled 28 days after the second AZD1222 dose. These receptors all come from an adult who received the AZD1222 COVID-19 vaccine. CDR3s include the opening cysteine and the closing phenylalanine or tryptophan. Each record gives: CDR3 protein, CDR3 DNA, V gene, clone size, D gene, J gene. A D gene is named only where the DNA matches it firmly. Clone size is stated in some rows and not others, as once, few, many or a class when expanded.

CDR3aa: CASSSGTGANTEAFF
CDR3nt: TGCGCCAGCAGCTCGGGGACAGGGGCGAACACTGAAGCTTTCTTT
v_gene: TRBV5-1
abundance: -
d_gene: TRBD1
j_gene: TRBJ1-1

CDR3aa: CASSGWGDHSNQPQHF
CDR3nt: TGTGCCAGCAGCGGATGGGGGGATCATAGCAATCAGCCCCAGCATTTT
v_gene: TRBV28
abundance: -
d_gene: -
j_gene: TRBJ1-5

CDR3aa: CAWRIGTSYEQYF
CDR3nt: TGTGCCTGGAGGATCGGGACCTCCTACGAGCAGTACTTC
v_gene: TRBV30
abundance: -
d_gene: -
j_gene: TRBJ2-7

CDR3aa: CASSLGWGSGNTIYF
CDR3nt: TGTGCCAGCAGCTTAGGATGGGGCTCTGGAAACACCATATATTTT
v_gene: TRBV11-1
abundance: -
d_gene: -
j_gene: TRBJ1-3

CDR3aa: CASSQESGSGTEAFF
CDR3nt: TGCGCCAGCAGCCAAGAATCAGGGAGCGGCACTGAAGCTTTCTTT
v_gene: TRBV4-3
abundance: -
d_gene: -
j_gene: TRBJ1-1

CDR3aa: CASTTGQNSPLHF
CDR3nt: TGTGCCAGCACCACCGGACAAAATTCACCCCTCCACTTT
v_gene: TRBV5-4
abundance: -
d_gene: -
j_gene: TRBJ1-6

CDR3aa: CASSQDWTTNQPQHF
CDR3nt: TGCGCCAGCAGCCAAGATTGGACAACTAATCAGCCCCAGCATTTT
v_gene: TRBV4-1
abundance: -
d_gene: -
j_gene: TRBJ1-5

CDR3aa: CASSPDRSSYNSPLHF
CDR3nt: TGTGCCAGCTCACCCGACAGGAGCTCCTATAATTCACCCCTCCACTTT
v_gene: TRBV18
abundance: -
d_gene: -
j_gene: TRBJ1-6

CDR3aa: CASSSEGGGAGNEKLFF
CDR3nt: TGTGCCAGCAGTTCGGAAGGCGGGGGGGCCGGTAATGAAAAACTGTTTTTT
v_gene: TRBV6-4
abundance: -
d_gene: -
j_gene: TRBJ1-4

CDR3aa: CASSPIRVLAGYHEQYF
CDR3nt: TGTGCCAGCAGTCCTATCAGGGTACTAGCGGGATACCACGAGCAGTACTTC
v_gene: TRBV5-6
abundance: -
d_gene: TRBD2
j_gene: TRBJ2-7

CDR3aa: CASSLVQGGEETQYF
CDR3nt: TGTGCCAGCAGCTTAGTACAGGGAGGGGAAGAGACCCAGTACTTC
v_gene: TRBV7-9
abundance: once
d_gene: -
j_gene: TRBJ2-5

CDR3aa: CASSPYSTDTQYF
CDR3nt: TGTGCCAGCAGCCCATACAGCACAGATACGCAGTATTTT
v_gene: TRBV11-2
abundance: -
d_gene: -
j_gene: TRBJ2-3

CDR3aa: CASSEAQYGYTF
CDR3nt: TGTGCCAGCAGTGAAGCGCAGTATGGCTACACCTTC
v_gene: TRBV6-1
abundance: -
d_gene: -
j_gene: TRBJ1-2

CDR3aa: CATSSHDRSGGGYTF
CDR3nt: TGTGCCACCAGCTCGCATGACAGGTCCGGGGGTGGCTACACCTTC
v_gene: TRBV15
abundance: -
d_gene: -
j_gene: TRBJ1-2

CDR3aa: CASSLIAGGAIKLFF
CDR3nt: TGTGCCAGCAGCCTAATTGCAGGGGGCGCAATAAAACTGTTTTTT
v_gene: TRBV28
abundance: -
d_gene: TRBD1
j_gene: TRBJ1-4

CDR3aa: CASSSGRENTEAFF
CDR3nt: TGTGCCAGCAGCTCTGGACGGGAGAACACTGAAGCTTTCTTT
v_gene: TRBV11-3
abundance: -
d_gene: -
j_gene: TRBJ1-1

CDR3aa: CASSIGAGDYGYTF
CDR3nt: TGTGCCAGTAGTATCGGAGCAGGTGACTATGGCTACACCTTC
v_gene: TRBV19
abundance: -
d_gene: -
j_gene: TRBJ1-2

CDR3aa: CASGAGQGSGNEQFF
CDR3nt: TGTGCTAGTGGTGCGGGACAGGGGAGCGGGAATGAGCAGTTCTTC
v_gene: TRBV12-5
abundance: -
d_gene: TRBD1
j_gene: TRBJ2-1

CDR3aa: CASSPTEALYNEQFF
CDR3nt: TGTGCCAGCAGCCCGACAGAAGCCCTGTACAATGAGCAGTTCTTC
v_gene: TRBV6-5
abundance: once
d_gene: -
j_gene: TRBJ2-1

CDR3aa: CASSPGTAYGYTF
CDR3nt: TGTGCCAGCAGCCCCGGGACAGCCTATGGCTACACCTTC
v_gene: TRBV7-9
abundance: -
d_gene: TRBD1
j_gene: TRBJ1-2

CDR3aa: CASREADTQYF
CDR3nt: TGTGCCAGCAGAGAGGCAGATACGCAGTATTTT
v_gene: TRBV28
abundance: -
d_gene: -
j_gene: TRBJ2-3

CDR3aa: CASSLPPGAYNEQFF
CDR3nt: TGTGCCAGCAGCCTGCCCCCCGGGGCGTACAATGAGCAGTTCTTC
v_gene: TRBV7-9
abundance: -
d_gene: -
j_gene: TRBJ2-1

CDR3aa: CASSLEGQIRNTEAFF
CDR3nt: TGTGCCAGCAGCTTAGAGGGACAGATCCGGAACACTGAAGCTTTCTTT
v_gene: TRBV7-9
abundance: -
d_gene: TRBD1
j_gene: TRBJ1-1

CDR3aa: CASSLQPPQGEAFF
CDR3nt: TGTGCCAGCAGTCTCCAACCCCCACAGGGTGAAGCTTTCTTT
v_gene: TRBV28
abundance: once
d_gene: -
j_gene: TRBJ1-1

CDR3aa: CASSWGTGGQEQYF
CDR3nt: TGTGCCAGCAGTTGGGGGACAGGGGGCCAGGAGCAGTACTTC
v_gene: TRBV28
abundance: once
d_gene: TRBD1
j_gene: TRBJ2-7

CDR3aa: CASSAVAGGYNEQFF
CDR3nt: TGTGCCAGCAGCGCTGTAGCGGGAGGTTACAATGAGCAGTTCTTC
v_gene: TRBV9
abundance: -
d_gene: TRBD2
j_gene: TRBJ2-1

CDR3aa: CASSPWLDRVYTEAFF
CDR3nt: TGTGCCAGCTCACCCTGGTTGGACAGGGTGTACACTGAAGCTTTCTTT
v_gene: TRBV18
abundance: -
d_gene: TRBD1
j_gene: TRBJ1-1

CDR3aa: CASGIYSGGPKLNTEAFF
CDR3nt: TGTGCCAGCGGAATCTACTCCGGGGGCCCAAAACTGAACACTGAAGCTTTCTTT
v_gene: TRBV28
abundance: -
d_gene: -
j_gene: TRBJ1-1

CDR3aa: CASSSNTEAFF
CDR3nt: TGTGCCAGCAGCTCGAACACTGAAGCTTTCTTT
v_gene: TRBV2
abundance: -
d_gene: -
j_gene: TRBJ1-1

CDR3aa: CAWSPGVWQPQHF
CDR3nt: TGTGCCTGGAGTCCCGGAGTGTGGCAGCCCCAGCATTTT
v_gene: TRBV30
abundance: -
d_gene: -
j_gene: TRBJ1-5

CDR3aa: CASSLDGNGYNEQFF
CDR3nt: TGTGCCAGCAGCTTAGACGGGAATGGTTACAATGAGCAGTTCTTC
v_gene: TRBV11-3
abundance: -
d_gene: -
j_gene: TRBJ2-1

CDR3aa: CASSQGQGSAGELFF
CDR3nt: TGTGCCAGCAGCCAAGGACAGGGGTCGGCCGGGGAGCTGTTTTTT
v_gene: TRBV3-1/TRBV3-2
abundance: -
d_gene: TRBD1
j_gene: TRBJ2-2

CDR3aa: CASSQETRGAGGEQFF
CDR3nt: TGTGCCAGCAGCCAAGAAACTAGGGGGGCAGGGGGTGAGCAGTTCTTC
v_gene: TRBV14
abundance: -
d_gene: -
j_gene: TRBJ2-1

CDR3aa: CASSPGQVLSYEQYF
CDR3nt: TGTGCCAGCAGCCCAGGACAGGTCCTCTCCTACGAGCAGTACTTC
v_gene: TRBV7-9
abundance: -
d_gene: TRBD1
j_gene: TRBJ2-7

CDR3aa: CASKRTDYTGELFF
CDR3nt: TGTGCCAGTAAAAGGACAGACTACACCGGGGAGCTGTTTTTT
v_gene: TRBV19
abundance: few
d_gene: -
j_gene: TRBJ2-2

CDR3aa: CASSPTTGDTGELFF
CDR3nt: TGTGCCAGCAGCCCGACGACAGGGGACACCGGGGAGCTGTTTTTT
v_gene: TRBV13
abundance: -
d_gene: TRBD1
j_gene: TRBJ2-2

CDR3aa: CASSLDITYNEQFF
CDR3nt: TGTGCCAGCAGCTTAGACATCACCTACAATGAGCAGTTCTTC
v_gene: TRBV7-9
abundance: once
d_gene: -
j_gene: TRBJ2-1

CDR3aa: CASSLQSDQPQHF
CDR3nt: TGTGCCAGCAGTTTACAGTCAGATCAGCCCCAGCATTTT
v_gene: TRBV12-3/TRBV12-4
abundance: -
d_gene: -
j_gene: TRBJ1-5

CDR3aa: CASSSHKRLIGLVQETQYF
CDR3nt: TGTGCCAGCAGCTCCCACAAGAGGCTCATCGGACTAGTCCAAGAGACCCAGTACTTC
v_gene: TRBV7-9
abundance: -
d_gene: TRBD2
j_gene: TRBJ2-5

CDR3aa: CASSYRQYSGNTIYF
CDR3nt: TGTGCCAGCAGTTACCGACAGTATTCTGGAAACACCATATATTTT
v_gene: TRBV6-5
abundance: -
d_gene: -
j_gene: TRBJ1-3